The 21 T cell receptor beta chains reported below all come from one sample, sequenced in a study. TCRdb passed the reads through MiXCR, listing each CDR3 protein once. The sample lists about 15,000 distinct CDR3 sequences, around 30% seen once, with more than 15% in the top ten. The sequencing sample was made of blood. These receptors originate from a human donor.

This clonotype has just a few counts. V and J are TRBV29-1 and TRBJ2-7; D is perhaps TRBD2 (6 bases). The CDR3 extends over 12 amino acids. Germline lookup yields CDR1 SQVTM and CDR2 ANQGSEA. V lost 4 bases to trimming and J lost 6 bases, with 13 bases between them. The CDR3 reads CSVVAGSGEQYF. The CDR3 nucleotides read TGCAGCGTTGTGGCAGGTAGCGGCGAGCAGTACTTC.

The chain links TRBV27 to TRBJ1-1, with 9 bases lining up with TRBD1. Germline V CDR1 and CDR2: MNHEY, SMNVEV (reference sequence). J was trimmed by 2 bases and V by 4 bases; bases with no gene match: 14. The CDR3 is 18 amino acids. CDR3 sequence: CASSSISSRQGGNTEAFF. The CDR3, as DNA: TGTGCCAGCAGTTCGATAAGTAGCCGACAGGGGGGTAACACTGAAGCTTTCTTT.

This clonotype was observed at least ten times. The gene calls are TRBV30 and TRBJ1-3; D remains ambiguous. Germline V gene lookup returns CDR1 GTSNPN and CDR2 SVGIG (reference sequence). V was cut by 4 bases and J by 0 bases, with 4 bases left in between. This CDR3 comprises 12 residues. The CDR3 DNA is TGTGCCTGGAACCCCTCTGGAAACACCATATATTTT. Translating gives CAWNPSGNTIYF.

This chain links TRBV29-1 with TRBJ2-1; 7 positions match TRBD1. V shed 4 bases and J 3 bases; nucleotides not matched to a gene: 6. This CDR3 has 14 residues. Germline CDR1 is SQVTM and CDR2 is ANQGSEA. CDR3 coding DNA: TGCAGCGTTGTCGACGGGGACAGCTACAATGAGCAGTTCTTC. This gives the protein CSVVDGDSYNEQFF.

This chain uses TRBV7-9 with TRBJ1-1; D perhaps matches TRBD1 (6 bases). V dropped 4 bases and J dropped 7 bases, with 19 bases sitting between them. Germline V lookup: CDR1 SEHNR, CDR2 FQNEAQ (reference sequence). CDR3 length: 15 amino acids. The CDR3 loop reads CASSYKPIGGYEAFF. The CDR3 bases are TGTGCCAGCAGCTATAAGCCCATAGGGGGATATGAAGCTTTCTTT. The full variable domain, its missing parts supplied by reference TRBV7-9 and TRBJ1-1, is DTGVSQNPRHKITKRGQNVTFRCDPISEHNRLYWYRQTLGQGPEFLTYFQNEAQLEKSRLLSDRFSAERPKGSFSTLEIQRTEQGDSAMYLCASSYKPIGGYEAFFGQGTRLTVV.

Many counts were recorded for this clonotype. The chain combines TRBV18 with TRBJ1-3; D uncertain. The CDR3 length is 13 residues. Trimming took 1 base from V and 3 from J, leaving 4 bases between them. Per germline, CDR1 KGHSH and CDR2 LQKENI. CDR3 nucleotide sequence: TGTGCCAGCTCACCACTAGATGGAAACACCATATATTTT. Its protein is CASSPLDGNTIYF.

By frequency in the sample, this clonotype is medium-sized. The chain joins TRBV14 to TRBJ1-2; D unresolved. Germline V gene sequence: CDR1 SGHDN, CDR2 FVKESK. V lost 0 bases to trimming and J lost 8 bases, with 13 bases between them. This CDR3 is 14 amino acids long. CDR3 sequence reads: CASSQDGGISGYTF. The CDR3 DNA sequence: TGTGCCAGCAGCCAAGATGGAGGGATATCGGGCTACACCTTC.

In its sample, this clonotype was seen many times. The chain uses TRBV18 and TRBJ2-7; possibly TRBD2 for D (5 bases). The CDR3 runs to 15 residues. Trimming cost V 3 bases and J 2 bases, with 14 bases left between them. Germline V lookup: CDR1 KGHSH, CDR2 LQKENI. The CDR3 loop reads CASSPWETGAYEQYF. The CDR3 DNA reads TGTGCCAGCTCACCTTGGGAGACCGGGGCCTACGAGCAGTACTTC. The full variable domain, in which reference TRBV18 and TRBJ2-7 provide the parts outside the CDR3, is NAGVMQNPRHLVRRRGQEARLRCSPMKGHSHVYWYRQLPEEGLKFMVYLQKENIIDESGMPKERFSAEFPKEGPSILRIQQVVRGDSAAYFCASSPWETGAYEQYFGPGTRLTVT.

In its sample, this clonotype was seen many times. This chain joins TRBV29-1 and TRBJ1-1, with unresolved D. Trimming stripped 3 bases from V and 4 bases from J, with 6 bases between. CDR3 length: 11 residues. Germline-derived CDR1 and CDR2 are SQVTM and ANQGSEA. The DNA for the CDR3 is TGCAGCGTTGAGAGGGTCACTGAAGCTTTCTTT. Translation: CSVERVTEAFF.

This clonotype came up many times. This rearrangement joins TRBV4-3 to TRBJ2-2; the match to TRBD1 covers 10 bases. Trimming took 4 bases from V and 4 from J; bases not matched to a gene: 0. This CDR3 contains 14 residues. Germline CDR1 reads LGHNA; CDR2 reads YSLEER. The CDR3 reads CASSRDRGTGELFF. CDR3 DNA: TGCGCCAGCAGCCGGGACAGGGGCACCGGGGAGCTGTTTTTT.

This clonotype was observed at least ten times. This chain joins TRBV14 and TRBJ2-7; perhaps TRBD1 as D (5 bases). The CDR3 runs 17 residues. Germline CDR1 is SGHDN and CDR2 is FVKESK. Trimming stripped 0 bases from V and 3 bases from J, with 18 bases between. The CDR3 DNA sequence: TGTGCCAGCAGCCAAGATCGGTGGGGCGGCCTTAACTACGAGCAGTACTTC. Translation: CASSQDRWGGLNYEQYF.

This clonotype was observed a handful of times. The V gene is TRBV5-1, the J gene TRBJ2-3, with D unclear. Trimming pared 4 bases from V and 2 bases from J, leaving 8 bases between. The CDR3 contains 13 residues. Per the germline V gene, CDR1 is SGHRS and CDR2 is YFSETQ. The CDR3 nucleotides are TGCGCCAGCAGCCACCAGTCCACAGATACGCAGTATTTT. Protein product: CASSHQSTDTQYF.

This clonotype was seen at least ten times. V usage is TRBV29-1 and J usage is TRBJ2-3; D is unclear. The germline V and J ends were trimmed by 0 bases and 6 bases, with 13 bases remaining between them. Per germline, CDR1 SQVTM and CDR2 ANQGSEA. This CDR3 has 14 residues. The CDR3 nucleotides read TGCAGCGTTGAAGATCTTTTGTTGGGGGATACGCAGTATTTT. Amino acid sequence: CSVEDLLLGDTQYF.

The rearrangement uses TRBV29-1 and TRBJ2-1, with 9 bases identical to TRBD2. Germline V gene sequence: CDR1 SQVTM, CDR2 ANQGSEA. The junction had 8 bases not matched to a gene; V was cut back by 8 bases and J by 3 bases. The CDR3 runs to 14 residues. The DNA for the CDR3 is TGCAGCTCACCCGGGACTAGCCGCTACAATGAGCAGTTCTTC. Its translation is CSSPGTSRYNEQFF.

The chain is built from TRBV4-1 and TRBJ2-7; 9 nucleotides align to TRBD1. The CDR3 has 19 residues. V lost 2 bases, J lost 0 bases, and 14 bases stayed unmatched. Germline V gene sequence: CDR1 MGHRA, CDR2 YSYEKL. The CDR3, as DNA: TGCGCCAGCAGCCAACATAAAGTTTCCGGGACAGGGAGCTCCTACGAGCAGTACTTC. It translates to CASSQHKVSGTGSSYEQYF.

This clonotype was counted at least ten times. This sequence joins TRBV20-1 and TRBJ1-2, with TRBD1 matching 7 bases. The length of the CDR3 is 13 residues. Germline V lookup: CDR1 DFQATT, CDR2 SNEGSKA (reference sequence). With V trimmed by 5 bases and J by 4 bases, 7 bases remained unmatched. CDR3 protein: CSAPRQGVYGYTF. The CDR3 nucleotides read TGCAGTGCTCCGCGACAGGGTGTCTATGGCTACACCTTC.

V and J are TRBV18 and TRBJ1-1; D not resolved. The germline V gene has CDR1 KGHSH and CDR2 LQKENI. The V gene lost 1 base and the J gene lost 0 bases, with 3 bases spanning the gap. CDR3 length: 13 residues. The CDR3 sequence: CASSPLLNTEAFF. The CDR3 DNA is TGTGCCAGCTCACCACTCTTGAACACTGAAGCTTTCTTT.

This clonotype came up many times. This rearrangement joins TRBV7-8 to TRBJ2-7; 10 nucleotides match TRBD1. Trimming at V came to 4 bases and at J to 6 bases, leaving 3 bases not matched to a gene. Germline CDR1 is SGHVS and CDR2 is FQNEAQ. The CDR3 runs to 13 residues. The CDR3 loop is CASSSDRGGEQYF. In nucleotides, the CDR3 is TGTGCCAGCAGCTCGGACAGGGGGGGCGAGCAGTACTTC.

This clonotype was observed at least ten times. The V call is TRBV29-1, the J call TRBJ1-1, with D hard to call. V lost 4 bases to trimming and J lost 5 bases, with 14 bases between them. This CDR3 region has 13 residues. The germline CDR1 and CDR2 sequences are SQVTM and ANQGSEA. CDR3 DNA sequence: TGCAGCGTTGCCGGGCGCCCCGGGACTGAAGCTTTCTTT. Its translation: CSVAGRPGTEAFF.

This clonotype qualifies as medium-sized. The chain combines TRBV4-3 with TRBJ2-1, with TRBD2 matching 9 bases. Germline assignment: CDR1 LGHNA and CDR2 YSLEER. This CDR3 contains 18 residues. V gave up 3 bases and J gave up 6 bases; unmatched junction bases: 15. CDR3 in amino acids: CASSHLWASGAYSNEQFF. DNA for the CDR3: TGCGCCAGCAGCCACCTGTGGGCTAGCGGGGCATATTCCAATGAGCAGTTCTTC.

This clonotype was observed many times. The chain couples TRBV4-2 to TRBJ2-3, with 11 bases fitting TRBD2. Germline CDR1 reads LGHNA; CDR2 reads YNFKEQ. The V segment lost 4 bases and the J segment 3 bases; nucleotides outside the gene matches: 6. CDR3 size: 16 residues. The CDR3 nucleotides read TGTGCCAGCAGCCCCAATTTAGCGGGAGGGACAGATACGCAGTATTTT. Protein product: CASSPNLAGGTDTQYF.